The T cell receptor beta chain described here comes from a study of blood T cell repertoires in COVID-19. Study background: COVID-19 samples from acute and convalescent phases originated in the United States, Italy and Spain. PBMCs, B-cell-depleted T cells, or T cells provided the cDNA or gDNA that made up the material.

Original analysis: How many nucleated cells were present was estimated from reference gene primer amplification. The table came from immunoSEQ multiplex PCR; TCRdb's copy has only in-frame clones and leaves some out. The DNA was the basis for D and trimming; V, J and clone size are from that table. Here the sample spans some 13,000 clones, roughly 89% being singletons. The table lists this clone with a count of one. At one boundary the junction diverges from the germline segment, which might be a read error. The same CDR3 can be traced to other DNA sequences in this sample. The CDR3 runs 14 residues. Germline V lookup: CDR1 SEHNR, CDR2 FQNEAQ (reference sequence).

This TCR came from a man between 50 and 59 years old with active COVID-19. Sequenced input: peripheral blood. This chain uses TRBV7-9 with TRBJ1-2; 9 bases match TRBD1. The CDR3 loop is CASSLTGGYYGYTF. Here the CDR3 DNA reads TGTGCCAGCAGCTTGACAGGGGGGTACTATGGCTATACCTTC.